These T cell receptor beta chains were read from a single sample in a study of blood T cell repertoires in COVID-19. The repertoire was sequenced with immunoSEQ multiplex PCR; TCRdb's copy has only in-frame clones and lacks some. The repertoire has approximately 36,000 clones, 70% to 90% of them found once; the top ten carry 4.8%. The material sequenced was peripheral blood. These receptors came from a man aged 45-65 years with active COVID-19. The CDR3 runs from the conserved cysteine through the conserved F or W. A D gene is named only where the DNA matches it firmly. Clone sizes are given selectively: once, few, many, or a class where the clone is expanded.

V gene,J gene,clone size,D gene,CDR3 DNA,CDR3 protein
TRBV12-2,TRBJ2-2,.,.,TGTGCAAGTCGCTTAGCCAGGACAGGGATCGCCGGGGAGCTGTTTTTT,CASRLARTGIAGELFF
TRBV28,TRBJ1-4,.,.,TGTGCCACCTCCCCGGGGGGGTCGGATGAAAAACTGTTTTTT,CATSPGGSDEKLFF
TRBV27,TRBJ1-1,.,.,TGTGCCAGCAGTTTAGGGAGCCCCAGAAACACTGAAGCTTTCTTT,CASSLGSPRNTEAFF
TRBV12-3/TRBV12-4,TRBJ2-7,.,.,TGTGCCAGCAGTTTGGGGGGAGTAGACGAGCAGTACTTC,CASSLGGVDEQYF
TRBV6-4,TRBJ2-3,.,TRBD2,TGTGCCAGCAGTGACGGGCAGCGGGGGGGCCCAGATACGCAGTATTTT,CASSDGQRGGPDTQYF
TRBV27,TRBJ2-1,.,.,TGTGCCAGCAGCCGTAACAATGAGCAGTTCTTC,CASSRNNEQFF
TRBV7-9,TRBJ2-1,.,TRBD1,TGTGCCAGCAGCTTAGTTTCAGGGGGTTACAATGAGCAGTTCTTC,CASSLVSGGYNEQFF
TRBV10-3,TRBJ2-7,.,TRBD1,TGTGCCATCGGGGGACAGCTCTCCTACGAGCAGTACTTC,CAIGGQLSYEQYF
TRBV7-9,TRBJ2-3,.,.,TGTGCCAGCAGCCCACTGTTAGATACGCAGTATTTT,CASSPLLDTQYF
TRBV5-1,TRBJ2-7,once,TRBD1,TGCGCCAGCAGCTTGGGACAGGGGTCTTACGAGCAGTACTTC,CASSLGQGSYEQYF
TRBV3-1/TRBV3-2,TRBJ2-3,once,TRBD2,TGTGCCAGCAGCCAAGATTATAGCGGGGTCAGCACAGATACGCAGTATTTT,CASSQDYSGVSTDTQYF
TRBV7-8,TRBJ2-7,medium-sized,.,TGTGCCAGCAGCTTTAGCGACCAGGGGTGGTCCTACGAGCAGTACTTC,CASSFSDQGWSYEQYF
TRBV3-1/TRBV3-2,TRBJ2-7,.,.,TGTGCCAGCAGCAGGGGCTACGAGCAGTACTTC,CASSRGYEQYF
TRBV21-1,TRBJ1-5,.,.,TGTGCCAGCTGGTATGTGCCCACAGGGGGTAGTTTGAGTCAGCCCCAGCATTTT,CASWYVPTGGSLSQPQHF
TRBV2,TRBJ2-7,once,TRBD2,TGTGCCAGCAGTGAATTAACTAGCGGGGCCCACGAGCAGTACTTC,CASSELTSGAHEQYF
TRBV5-6,TRBJ1-5,few,.,TGTGCCAGCAGCTTGGGGGCAGTACCTAGCAATCAGCCCCAGCATTTT,CASSLGAVPSNQPQHF
TRBV7-2,TRBJ1-2,few,.,TGTGCCAGCATCAGGGATCCCTCTAACTATGGCTACACCTTC,CASIRDPSNYGYTF
TRBV6-5,TRBJ2-7,.,.,TGTGCCAGCATCCAAAGGGGGGGGGACCTCTACGAGCAGTACTTC,CASIQRGGDLYEQYF
TRBV19,TRBJ2-7,once,.,TGTGCCAGTAGTATAGTCGGCAGGGGTGACTACGAGCAGTACTTC,CASSIVGRGDYEQYF
TRBV6-1,TRBJ2-2,few,.,TGTGCCAGCAGTGGGGGCACCCGAAGTAGGGACACCGGGGAGCTGTTTTTT,CASSGGTRSRDTGELFF
TRBV7-9,TRBJ1-3,.,TRBD1,TGTGCCAGCAGCTTAGCCGGGGGACAGGGCTTGGTATATTTT,CASSLAGGQGLVYF
TRBV5-1,TRBJ2-2,.,TRBD2,TGCGCCAGCAGCTTGGTAGCGGGGGGCCGAACCGGGGAGCTGTTTTTT,CASSLVAGGRTGELFF
TRBV18,TRBJ2-7,.,TRBD1,TGTGCCAGCTCACCAGGGACAGGGGGCTACGAGCAGTACTTC,CASSPGTGGYEQYF
TRBV18,TRBJ2-7,.,TRBD2,TGTGCCAGCTCACCAGCGGGGGGGCCGGCCTACGAGCAGTACTTC,CASSPAGGPAYEQYF
TRBV28,TRBJ2-5,.,.,TGTGCCAGCAGTTTAGGAGGTAGTCTACAAGAGACCCAGTACTTC,CASSLGGSLQETQYF
TRBV18,TRBJ2-3,.,TRBD1,TGTGCCAGCTCACAACAGGGGGCGGGCCGCACAGATACGCAGTATTTT,CASSQQGAGRTDTQYF
TRBV7-8,TRBJ1-4,.,TRBD1,TGTGCCAGCAGCTTAGGGGGGACAGGTCTTCTGAGGACTAATGAAAAACTGTTTTTT,CASSLGGTGLLRTNEKLFF
TRBV6-5,TRBJ1-1,.,.,TGTGCCAGCTTTCACAGGGAAGTCGGTGAAGCTTTCTTT,CASFHREVGEAFF
TRBV7-6,TRBJ1-1,.,TRBD1,TGTGCCAGCAGCTTAGTAGGGACAGGGGGCACTGAAGCTTTCTTT,CASSLVGTGGTEAFF
TRBV24-1,TRBJ2-3,.,TRBD2,TGTGCCACCAGTGCAGCGGGGGCCACAGATACGCAGTATTTT,CATSAAGATDTQYF
TRBV4-1,TRBJ2-2,.,.,TGCGCCAGCAGCCTCGGGCCAAGGAGGACCGGGGAGCTGTTTTTT,CASSLGPRRTGELFF
TRBV5-1,TRBJ2-7,.,TRBD1,TGCGCCAGCAGCCCGGGACAGGGAGGGATCCCCTACGAGCAGTACTTC,CASSPGQGGIPYEQYF
TRBV21-1,TRBJ2-3,.,.,TGTGCCAGCACTCAGGGACTAGCGGGGAGGTATACGCAGTATTTT,CASTQGLAGRYTQYF
TRBV18,TRBJ1-5,.,TRBD1,TGTGCCAGCTCGACCGGACAGGACCAACCCCAGCATTTT,CASSTGQDQPQHF
TRBV7-8,TRBJ1-2,once,TRBD1,TGTGCCAGCAGCTTAGTCGGGGGACAGAACTATGGCTACACCTTC,CASSLVGGQNYGYTF
TRBV2,TRBJ1-5,.,.,TGTGCCAGCAGGTTTTCCCCCGGGGATAGCAATCAGCCCCAGCATTTT,CASRFSPGDSNQPQHF
TRBV5-5,TRBJ1-4,.,.,TGTGCCAGCAGCGGCGGGGGGGAAAAACTGTTTTTT,CASSGGGEKLFF
TRBV5-5,TRBJ2-3,.,.,TGTGCCAGCAGCTTCCAAACAGATACGCAGTATTTT,CASSFQTDTQYF
TRBV5-1,TRBJ2-7,.,TRBD1,TGCGCCAGCAGCCTTGGGACAGTGTACGAGCAGTACTTC,CASSLGTVYEQYF
TRBV6-5,TRBJ1-1,.,.,TGTGCCAGCAGTTACGGGGGGGAGGGAACTGAAGCTTTCTTT,CASSYGGEGTEAFF
TRBV9,TRBJ2-2,.,TRBD1,TGTGCCAGCAGCTCGGGACAGGACCACACCGGGGAGCTGTTTTTT,CASSSGQDHTGELFF
TRBV24-1,TRBJ2-5,.,.,TGTGCCACCAGTGGTCATGGGGACTGGGAAGAGACCCAGTACTTC,CATSGHGDWEETQYF
TRBV2,TRBJ2-7,once,TRBD1,TGTGCCAGTGCGGGACAGGGGGCGCAAGAGCAGTACTTC,CASAGQGAQEQYF
TRBV3-1/TRBV3-2,TRBJ1-5,once,.,TGTGCCAGCAGCCAAGGAGTGGACAGACATAGCAATCAGCCCCAGCATTTT,CASSQGVDRHSNQPQHF
TRBV3-1/TRBV3-2,TRBJ1-2,.,TRBD1,TGTGCCAGCAGCCCGAGGGGGCAAGAGTATGGCTACACCTTC,CASSPRGQEYGYTF
TRBV4-2,TRBJ1-3,.,TRBD1,TGTGCCAGCAGCCCCCGGGACAGGGATTTCTCTGGAAACACCATATATTTT,CASSPRDRDFSGNTIYF
TRBV25-1,TRBJ1-6,few,TRBD1,TGTGCCAGCAGTGCCAAGAGGGACAGAGGGTCACCCCTCCACTTT,CASSAKRDRGSPLHF
TRBV13,TRBJ2-3,.,TRBD1,TGTGCCAGCAGCTTATATAGTGACAGGGGGCGCCTTGGAGATACGCAGTATTTT,CASSLYSDRGRLGDTQYF
TRBV7-6,TRBJ2-7,few,TRBD2,TGTGCCAGCAGCTTGACTAGCGGGACAGCCAGCGAGCAGTACTTC,CASSLTSGTASEQYF
TRBV10-3,TRBJ1-3,.,TRBD1,TGTGCGGGGACAGCCGGAAACACCATATATTTT,CAGTAGNTIYF
TRBV6-5,TRBJ2-5,.,.,TGTGCCAGCAGTTGGACAGCCGGTGGGGAGACCCAGTACTTC,CASSWTAGGETQYF
TRBV12-3/TRBV12-4,TRBJ2-3,few,.,TGTGCCAGCAGTGGGGAGGGCACAGATACGCAGTATTTT,CASSGEGTDTQYF
TRBV19,TRBJ1-6,.,.,TGTGCCAGTAGTATCAAGGGACAAAGTCCGTGGTCACCCCTCCACTTT,CASSIKGQSPWSPLHF